This T cell receptor beta chain comes out of a study of tumour-infiltrating T cells in Burkitt lymphoma. Study-level background: Repertoire clonality predicted overall and progression-free survival.

Germline V gene sequence: CDR1 SQVTM, CDR2 ANQGSEA. The CDR3 is 12 amino acids. Germline trimming cut 6 bases from V and 6 bases from J; bases unmatched to any gene: 5. Sequencing used immunoSEQ multiplex PCR; TCRdb keeps in-frame clones, though not all of them. The data hold approximately 2,800 clones, with around 80% observed a single time. This TCR derives from a human donor with diffuse large B-cell lymphoma. What was sequenced was tumor tissue. The rearrangement uses TRBV29-1 and TRBJ2-3, with TRBD2 matching 8 bases. CDR3 region: CSVWRGVDTQYF. The CDR3 coding sequence is TGCAGCGTGTGGCGGGGGGTGGATACGCAGTATTTT.